Reported below is one TCR beta chain. Its antigen is undetermined. The data derive from a study of T cell responses to AZD1222 COVID-19 vaccine. Notes on the study in general: It was only after the peak T cell response that any repertoires were sampled. Only a handful of people who got AZD1222 tested seropositive at baseline.

Trimming cost V 4 bases and J 2 bases, with 16 bases left between them. Germline CDR1 is SGHKS and CDR2 is YYEKEE (reference sequence). The CDR3 is 15 residues long. Libraries were prepared by immunoSEQ multiplex PCR; TCRdb keeps only in-frame clonotypes and omits some of them. The sample holds about 140,000 clones, nearly 90% seen once. The chain carries TRBV5-5 and TRBJ2-7; possibly TRBD1 for D (6 bases). The receptor's source is an adult who received the MenACWY meningococcal vaccine as a control. Sequencing was performed on peripheral blood, taken 28 days after the second dose of the MenACWY control vaccine. The CDR3 nucleotides are TGTGCCAGCAGCCTACAGGGTGAGTCTGCCTACGAGCAGTACTTC. Its protein product is CASSLQGESAYEQYF. Using reference TRBV5-5 and TRBJ2-7 for the parts outside the CDR3, the full variable domain is DAGVTQSPTHLIKTRGQQVTLRCSPISGHKSVSWYQQVLGQGPQFIFQYYEKEERGRGNFPDRFSARQFPNYSSELNVNALLLGDSALYLCASSLQGESAYEQYFGPGTRLTVT.